Listed below are T cell receptor beta chains from one sample, sequenced in a study of T-cell memory formation after mild COVID-19. Via MiXCR, TCRdb re-called the 5' RACE reads, giving one row per CDR3 protein. The table lists about 200,000 distinct CDR3 sequences, 16% of them singletons. The sample consisted of PBMCs or a T cell subset sorted from them (not recorded which). The receptor source for this set is an adult woman who had mild COVID-19 (a few samples of this study predate the infection). Cell type and time point are not known. Both conserved end residues are part of each CDR3. D genes are given only for firm matches. The size of a clone is reported for some rows only, either as once, few or many, or as a class for expanded clones.

TRBJ2-3	13	TRBD2	TRBV12-3/TRBV12-4	few	CASSPAGLYTQYF	TGTGCCAGCAGTCCAGCGGGACTGTATACGCAGTATTTT
TRBJ2-5	16	TRBD2	TRBV4-2	NA	CASSQDRGRLAETQYF	TGTGCCAGCAGCCAAGATCGCGGGAGGTTGGCAGAGACCCAGTACTTC
TRBJ2-7	13	TRBD1	TRBV20-1	few	CSAETGARGEQYF	TGCAGTGCGGAAACAGGGGCGCGTGGCGAGCAGTACTTC
TRBJ2-3	12	NA	TRBV30	NA	CAWSPRVDTQYF	TGTGCCTGGAGCCCCAGGGTTGATACGCAGTATTTT
TRBJ2-5	15	NA	TRBV29-1	NA	CSVARNRATGETQYF	TGCAGCGTTGCACGGAACCGGGCGACGGGTGAGACCCAGTACTTC
TRBJ2-2	15	NA	TRBV18	few	CASSPLALNTGELFF	TGTGCCAGCTCACCTCTAGCGCTGAACACCGGGGAGCTGTTTTTT
TRBJ2-7	14	NA	TRBV4-1	NA	CASSQVGRTYEQYF	TGCGCCAGCAGCCAAGTAGGCAGAACCTACGAGCAGTACTTC
TRBJ2-1	19	TRBD2	TRBV5-5	NA	CASSLELAGAPGSYNEQFF	TGTGCCAGCAGCTTGGAACTAGCGGGGGCCCCTGGTTCCTACAATGAGCAGTTCTTC
TRBJ2-1	14	NA	TRBV25-1	many	CASSWLTVTDEQFF	TGTGCCAGCAGTTGGTTGACCGTTACCGATGAGCAGTTCTTC
TRBJ1-5	14	NA	TRBV27	NA	CASSLGSRGQPQHF	TGTGCCAGCAGTTTAGGGTCCCGGGGTCAGCCCCAGCATTTT
TRBJ2-6	16	NA	TRBV9	NA	CASSAAGISGANVLTF	TGTGCCAGCAGCGCTGCCGGAATCTCTGGGGCCAACGTCCTGACTTTC
TRBJ2-1	18	TRBD2	TRBV13	NA	CASSLGLAGKSSYNEQFF	TGTGCCAGCAGCCTTGGACTAGCGGGGAAAAGCTCCTACAATGAGCAGTTCTTC
TRBJ2-1	13	NA	TRBV3-1	few	CASSQDRFNEQFF	TGTGCCAGCAGCCAAGACCGTTTCAATGAGCAGTTCTTC
TRBJ2-3	13	NA	TRBV19	NA	CASSTTQVNTQYF	TGTGCCAGTAGTACAACACAGGTTAATACGCAGTATTTT
TRBJ2-3	16	NA	TRBV9	few	CASSVRSEGGTDTQYF	TGTGCCAGCAGCGTCCGCTCGGAGGGGGGCACAGATACGCAGTATTTT
TRBJ2-7	14	TRBD2	TRBV2	NA	CASRMGLAPYEQYF	TGTGCCAGCAGAATGGGACTAGCTCCCTACGAGCAGTACTTC
TRBJ1-6	16	TRBD1	TRBV7-6	NA	CASSGGQGDRNSPLHF	TGTGCCAGCAGCGGTGGGCAGGGGGACCGGAATTCACCCCTCCACTTT
TRBJ1-5	15	TRBD1	TRBV7-2	NA	CASNLQGAYGQPQHF	TGTGCCAGCAACCTACAGGGGGCGTACGGACAGCCCCAGCATTTT
TRBJ2-3	18	TRBD2	TRBV4-1	NA	CASSRAVGTSGDTDTQYF	TGCGCCAGCAGCCGAGCGGTGGGGACTAGCGGGGACACAGATACGCAGTATTTT
TRBJ2-1	15	TRBD1	TRBV7-2	NA	CASSTTGTAYNEQFF	TGTGCCAGCAGCACCACCGGGACAGCATACAATGAGCAGTTCTTC
TRBJ1-1	14	NA	TRBV9	few	CASSVALTGTEAFF	TGTGCCAGCAGCGTAGCTCTGACGGGCACTGAAGCTTTCTTT
TRBJ2-3	14	NA	TRBV5-1	few	CASSMDRRTDTQYF	TGCGCCAGCAGCATGGACCGACGCACAGATACGCAGTATTTT
TRBJ2-7	14	NA	TRBV6-2/TRBV6-3	NA	CASSYSSGPYEQYF	TGTGCCAGCAGTTATTCCTCGGGCCCGTACGAGCAGTACTTC
TRBJ2-7	15	TRBD1	TRBV2	few	CASRLDRPSSYEQYF	TGTGCCAGCAGACTGGACAGGCCGAGCTCCTACGAGCAGTACTTC
TRBJ2-5	15	TRBD2	TRBV11-2	few	CASSLLAAQGETQYF	TGTGCCAGCAGCCTACTAGCGGCCCAGGGGGAGACCCAGTACTTC
TRBJ2-1	15	TRBD1	TRBV5-6	NA	CASSWTGAPYNEQFF	TGTGCCAGCAGCTGGACAGGGGCCCCCTACAATGAGCAGTTCTTC
TRBJ2-1	11	NA	TRBV12-3/TRBV12-4	NA	CASSLVDEQFF	TGTGCCAGCAGTTTAGTCGATGAGCAGTTCTTC
TRBJ2-1	20	NA	TRBV7-9	many	CASSFRDFRARVRSYNEQFF	TGTGCCAGCAGCTTCCGAGACTTCCGAGCCAGGGTTCGATCCTACAATGAGCAGTTCTTC
TRBJ2-7	13	TRBD1	TRBV2	NA	CASRDRGDYEQYF	TGTGCCAGCAGGGACAGGGGAGACTACGAGCAGTACTTC
TRBJ2-7	14	TRBD2	TRBV5-1	few	CASAREGKHHEQYF	TGCGCCAGCGCTCGGGAGGGCAAGCACCACGAGCAGTACTTC
TRBJ2-5	15	TRBD2	TRBV24-1	NA	CATSDPGTTQETQYF	TGTGCCACCAGTGACCCCGGGACTACCCAAGAGACCCAGTACTTC
TRBJ1-5	13	NA	TRBV12-3/TRBV12-4	few	CASSLASNQPQHF	TGTGCCAGCAGCTTAGCCAGCAATCAGCCCCAGCATTTT
TRBJ2-5	13	NA	TRBV12-3/TRBV12-4	NA	CASNAGYQETQYF	TGTGCCAGCAATGCGGGATACCAAGAGACCCAGTACTTC
TRBJ2-3	15	NA	TRBV5-1	few	CASSLEGHQADTQYF	TGCGCCAGCAGCTTGGAGGGACATCAGGCAGATACGCAGTATTTT
TRBJ2-5	14	TRBD2	TRBV12-3/TRBV12-4	few	CASSAFGGGETQYF	TGTGCCAGCAGTGCCTTCGGGGGGGGGGAGACCCAGTACTTC
TRBJ2-7	15	NA	TRBV23-1	few	CASSQSRQGFNEQYF	TGCGCCAGCAGTCAATCGCGGCAGGGGTTCAACGAGCAGTACTTC
TRBJ2-1	15	TRBD2	TRBV6-5	few	CASSPAGGGLYEQFF	TGTGCCAGCAGCCCAGCGGGAGGGGGTTTATATGAGCAGTTCTTC
TRBJ2-7	13	NA	TRBV11-2	NA	CASSLAGLREQYF	TGTGCCAGCAGCTTAGCCGGCCTTAGGGAGCAGTACTTC
TRBJ1-3	15	NA	TRBV7-2	NA	CASSYDGNPGNTIYF	TGTGCCAGCAGCTACGACGGGAATCCTGGAAACACCATATATTTT
TRBJ1-1	14	TRBD1	TRBV27	few	CASRTQGKNTEAFF	TGTGCCAGCAGGACACAGGGGAAGAACACTGAAGCTTTCTTT
TRBJ2-2	15	TRBD1	TRBV18	NA	CASSPRQGDTGELFF	TGTGCCAGCTCACCTCGACAGGGCGACACCGGGGAGCTGTTTTTT
TRBJ2-6	19	TRBD1	TRBV6-2/TRBV6-3	few	CASSYVAGTGVSGANVLTF	TGTGCCAGCAGTTACGTCGCCGGGACAGGGGTATCTGGGGCCAACGTCCTGACTTTC
TRBJ1-2	12	NA	TRBV24-1	NA	CATSDPGDGYTF	TGTGCCACCAGTGACCCCGGGGATGGCTACACCTTC
TRBJ2-5	19	TRBD2	TRBV11-1	NA	CASSSLASGGPTYQETQYF	TGTGCCAGCAGCTCACTAGCTAGCGGGGGGCCGACGTACCAAGAGACCCAGTACTTC
TRBJ2-7	13	TRBD1	TRBV5-1	many	CASSRDRALEQYF	TGCGCCAGCAGCCGGGACAGGGCACTCGAGCAGTACTTC
TRBJ2-4	14	NA	TRBV5-1	few	CASSLEPHENIQYF	TGCGCCAGCAGCTTGGAACCCCATGAAAACATTCAGTACTTC
TRBJ1-6	15	NA	TRBV15	NA	CATSRDQVGSSPLHF	TGTGCCACCAGCAGAGATCAGGTTGGGAGCTCACCCCTCCACTTT